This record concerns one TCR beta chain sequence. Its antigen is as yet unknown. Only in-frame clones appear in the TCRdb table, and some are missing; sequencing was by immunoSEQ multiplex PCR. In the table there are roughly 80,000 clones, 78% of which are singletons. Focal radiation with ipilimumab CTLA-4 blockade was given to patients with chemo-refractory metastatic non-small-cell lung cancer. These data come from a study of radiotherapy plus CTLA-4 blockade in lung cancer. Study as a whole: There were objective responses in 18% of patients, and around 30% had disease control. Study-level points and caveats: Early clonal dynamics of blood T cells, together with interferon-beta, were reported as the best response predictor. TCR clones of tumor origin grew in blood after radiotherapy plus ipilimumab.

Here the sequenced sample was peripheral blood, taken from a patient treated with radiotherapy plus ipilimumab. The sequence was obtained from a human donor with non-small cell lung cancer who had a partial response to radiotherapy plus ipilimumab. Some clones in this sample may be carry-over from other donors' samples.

The CDR3: CASSPGTGMDTEAFF. Written as DNA, the CDR3 is TGTGCCAGCAGCCCGGGGACAGGGATGGACACTGAAGCTTTCTTT. The chain links TRBV5-4 to TRBJ1-1, with 9 bases that match TRBD1. The CDR3 covers 15 residues. Germline-derived CDR1 and CDR2 are SGHNT and YYREEE (reference sequence). The V and J ends lost 4 bases and 3 bases, in that order; junction bases with no gene match: 7.